This T cell receptor beta chain was retrieved from a study of blood T cell repertoires in COVID-19. Overall study: Spain, Italy and the United States supplied samples that represented acute and convalescent COVID-19. T cells, B-cell-depleted T cells, or PBMCs supplied cDNA or gDNA.

The germline V gene has CDR1 SNHLY and CDR2 FYNNEI. This CDR3 region has 15 residues. V lost 5 bases and J lost 3; bases outside the gene matches: 4. Study processing details: Using reference gene primer amplification, nucleated cell counts were estimated. Some clones are missing from TCRdb's copy, which holds only in-frame ones; the method was immunoSEQ multiplex PCR. V, J and clone size derive from that table, while D and trimming were established from the DNA sequence. The top ten clones hold about a third of a sample with about 35,000 clones, 78% of them seen once. Source material: peripheral blood. The V gene is TRBV2, the J gene TRBJ2-7; 13 bases fit TRBD2. The receptor was isolated from an elderly man with acute or convalescent COVID-19. The CDR3 bases are TGTGCCAGCAGTCCTCGGACTAGCGGGGGCTACGAGCAGTACTTC. It codes for CASSPRTSGGYEQYF.